This passage covers 3 T cell receptor beta chains from one sample sequenced in a study of T-cell reconstitution after alpha-beta-depleted transplantation in children. Construction of the TCRbeta library involved unique molecular identifiers. Each CDR3 protein is one row after TCRdb ran MiXCR on the PCR reads. Of approximately 520,000 distinct CDR3 sequences listed, over 25% are singletons. Sample: PBMCs from the stem cell graft donor, taken from the stem cell graft. These receptors were collected from a human donor who donated a stem cell graft to a child with aplastic anemia.

The rearrangement uses TRBV6-5 and TRBJ2-5, with a possible D match to TRBD1 (5 bases). The CDR3 is 15 amino acids. Trimming pared 3 bases from V and 3 bases from J, leaving 14 bases between. The V gene's germline CDR1 is MNHEY and CDR2 SVGAGI. The CDR3 nucleotides read TGTGCCAGCAGTTATACGGGCAGGGCAGAAGAGACCCAGTACTTC. Its translation: CASSYTGRAEETQYF.

This clonotype was observed a handful of times. J is TRBJ2-1 and V is TRBV29-1; D unclear. Germline CDR1 and CDR2: SQVTM and ANQGSEA. This CDR3 region has 15 residues. Trimming took 6 bases from V and 7 from J, leaving 22 bases between them. CDR3 region: CSVANRQPVGNEQFF. The CDR3 DNA sequence: TGCAGCGTGGCAAACCGCCAGCCTGTCGGGAATGAGCAGTTCTTC.

The CDR3 loop reads CASSYDRDPSGYTF. The CDR3 nucleotides read TGTGCCAGCAGTTACGACAGGGACCCCAGTGGCTACACCTTC. This sequence joins TRBV6-5 and TRBJ1-2; 7 nucleotides match TRBD1. Germline V CDR1 and CDR2: MNHEY, SVGAGI. This CDR3 spans 14 amino acids. With 2 bases clipped from V and 7 bases from J, the junction kept 7 bases outside the gene matches.